The clone carrying this T cell receptor (beta chain) turned up a few times. Trimming removed 1 base at V and 6 bases at J, with 12 bases between. Germline V gives CDR1 SNHLY, CDR2 FYNNEI. The CDR3 runs 15 residues. The sample comes from a study of blood T cells in healthy people across ages. With a J-beta primer mix and a sample-barcoded 5' primer, a second PCR ran about 6 to 11 cycles. TCRdb called the 5' RACE reads again in MiXCR, with one record for every CDR3 protein. The data show about 510,000 distinct CDR3 sequences, over 25% seen once. Isolation of PBMCs gave at least 7 million cells per sample. These same data were also listed under a study on T cells of mothers and their children.

The source of this sequence is a boy aged 2 to 9 in good health. The chain joins TRBV2 to TRBJ1-4; D unclear. Sequencing was done on a sample of blood. CDR3 residues: CASSEDGEPYEKLFF. CDR3 nucleotide sequence: TGTGCCAGCAGTGAAGATGGGGAACCTTATGAAAAACTGTTTTTT.